The 25 T cell receptor beta chains in this list originate from one sample, sequenced in a study of response to subunit inactivated influenza vaccine. In TCRdb, the RT-PCR reads were re-called with MiXCR into one record per CDR3 protein. The table lists about 500,000 distinct CDR3 sequences, 16% of them singletons, with less than 4% in the top ten. Material: CD4+ T cells sorted from PBMCs, obtained 23 to 25 months after vaccination. All receptors derive from a man in his fifties or sixties who received an inactivated influenza vaccine.

At least ten counts were recorded for this clonotype. The V call is TRBV4-2, the J call TRBJ2-5; D is unclear. CDR1 and CDR2 from the germline V gene are LGHNA and YNFKEQ. Trimming stripped 0 bases from V and 2 bases from J, with 10 bases between. The CDR3 length is 15 residues. CDR3 sequence (DNA): TGTGCCAGCAGCCAAGATGGGTCAGTTCAAGAGACCCAGTACTTC. It yields the protein CASSQDGSVQETQYF.

In this sample, this clonotype turned up a few times. V is TRBV7-2 and J is TRBJ1-2; D unclear. This CDR3 is 14 amino acids long. V shed 5 bases and J shed 6 bases, with 16 bases lying between them. Germline lookup yields CDR1 SGHTA and CDR2 FQGNSA. The CDR3 is CASSPQPSLDGYTF. CDR3 DNA: TGTGCCAGCAGCCCGCAGCCGTCCCTCGATGGCTACACCTTC.

The V gene is TRBV24-1, the J gene TRBJ2-3; 12 nucleotides line up with TRBD1. Germline assignment: CDR1 KGHDR and CDR2 SFDVKD. This CDR3 region has 18 residues. Unmatched junction bases numbered 8, after V lost 2 bases and J lost 3 bases. The chain's CDR3 is CATSDSWGQGAETDTQYF. CDR3 sequence (DNA): TGTGCCACCAGTGATTCATGGGGACAGGGGGCCGAGACAGATACGCAGTATTTT.

The table lists this clonotype with a few counts. The V call is TRBV20-1, the J call TRBJ2-7; TRBD2 aligns across 7 bases. The CDR3 is made up of 13 amino acids. Germline V gene data show CDR1 as DFQATT and CDR2 as SNEGSKA (reference sequence). V gave up 1 base and J gave up 3 bases; unmatched junction bases: 3. In DNA, the CDR3 is TGCAGTGCTAGAGCTTCTAGCGGCTACGAGCAGTACTTC. Residues: CSARASSGYEQYF.

This clonotype has more than one count but fewer than ten. The chain carries TRBV9 and TRBJ1-1; 7 nucleotides align to TRBD1. Germline V gene sequence: CDR1 SGDLS, CDR2 YYNGEE. This CDR3 is built from 14 residues. With 2 bases clipped from V and 0 bases from J, the junction kept 1 base outside the gene matches. The chain's CDR3 is CASSVGQVNTEAFF. In DNA, the CDR3 is TGTGCCAGCAGCGTCGGACAGGTGAACACTGAAGCTTTCTTT.

This clonotype was seen only a few times. This chain's CDR3 is CSVGWNNEQFF. For the CDR3, the DNA is TGCAGCGTTGGATGGAACAATGAGCAGTTCTTC. The rearrangement links TRBV29-1 to TRBJ2-1; no definite D call. Germline-derived CDR1 and CDR2 are SQVTM and ANQGSEA. This CDR3 has 11 amino acids. V was cut by 4 bases and J by 5 bases, with 6 bases left in between.

This chain connects TRBV3-1 to TRBJ2-3; possibly TRBD2 for D (5 bases). CDR1 and CDR2 from the germline V gene are LGHDT and YNNKEL (reference sequence). V lost 5 bases to trimming and J lost 6 bases, with 18 bases between them. The CDR3 spans 15 residues. The CDR3 here is CASSFRTRPGDTQYF. CDR3 nucleotide sequence: TGTGCCAGCAGCTTTCGGACCCGTCCGGGGGATACGCAGTATTTT.

The chain is built from TRBV27 and TRBJ2-1, with 7 positions matching TRBD2. The CDR3 covers 14 residues. The germline CDR1 and CDR2 sequences are MNHEY and SMNVEV (reference sequence). V lost 2 bases to trimming and J lost 9 bases; unmatched junction nucleotides: 7. The DNA of the CDR3 is TGTGCCAGCAGTTTAAGTGGGGGGGTGGGTGAGCAGTTCTTC. Protein product: CASSLSGGVGEQFF.

In DNA form, the CDR3 reads TGTGCCAGCAGCTTAGCGCCGACTAGCGGGGGGGGGACCCAGTACTTC. Amino acid sequence: CASSLAPTSGGGTQYF. V usage is TRBV7-2 and J usage is TRBJ2-5, with 14 bases matching TRBD2. The junction had 4 bases not matched to a gene; V was cut back by 0 bases and J by 7 bases. The CDR3 length is 16 residues. Germline V gene lookup returns CDR1 SGHTA and CDR2 FQGNSA. Variable domain in full (rest from reference TRBV7-2 and TRBJ2-5): GAGVSQSPSNKVTEKGKDVELRCDPISGHTALYWYRQSLGQGLEFLIYFQGNSAPDKSGLPSDRFSAERTGGSVSTLTIQRTQQEDSAVYLCASSLAPTSGGGTQYFGPGTRLLVL.

This clonotype was counted a few times. The chain is built from TRBV5-1 and TRBJ2-1; 8 nucleotides agree with TRBD1. The CDR3 length is 14 residues. The trim removed 4 bases at V and 9 bases at J, leaving 9 bases unmatched. Germline loops: CDR1 SGHRS, CDR2 YFSETQ. Here the CDR3 DNA reads TGCGCCAGCAGCCGAAACACAGGGGGTGGTGAGCAGTTCTTC. Protein sequence: CASSRNTGGGEQFF. The full variable domain, rest sourced from reference TRBV5-1 and TRBJ2-1, is KAGVTQTPRYLIKTRGQQVTLSCSPISGHRSVSWYQQTPGQGLQFLFEYFSETQRNKGNFPGRFSGRQFSNSRSEMNVSTLELGDSALYLCASSRNTGGGEQFFGPGTRLTVL.

This clonotype has more than one count but fewer than ten. The V and J genes are TRBV7-9 and TRBJ2-1, with 10 bases fitting TRBD2. The length of the CDR3 is 13 residues. The germline V gene has CDR1 SEHNR and CDR2 FQNEAQ (reference sequence). With V trimmed by 5 bases and J by 9 bases, 4 bases remained unmatched. The CDR3 DNA is TGTGCCAGCAGCCGTGGGACTAGCGTTGAGCAGTTCTTC. Amino acid sequence: CASSRGTSVEQFF.

At least ten counts were recorded for this clonotype. The V gene is TRBV5-1, the J gene TRBJ2-1; D uncertain. The germline CDR1 and CDR2 sequences are SGHRS and YFSETQ. Deletions cut 0 bases from V and 9 bases from J, with 16 bases between. This CDR3 region has 15 residues. CDR3 coding DNA: TGCGCCAGCAGCTTGGAGGGTAGTCAGGCCGGTGAGCAGTTCTTC. It codes for CASSLEGSQAGEQFF.

This rearrangement joins TRBV5-1 to TRBJ1-1; 7 bases align to TRBD1. Germline V CDR1 and CDR2: SGHRS, YFSETQ. The CDR3 length is 14 residues. Trimming at V came to 3 bases and at J to 1 base, leaving 3 bases not matched to a gene. This CDR3 is CASSWGQQNTEAFF. The CDR3 bases are TGCGCCAGCAGCTGGGGACAGCAGAACACTGAAGCTTTCTTT.

This clonotype appeared a few times. The gene calls are TRBV4-2 and TRBJ1-1, with 10 bases matching TRBD1. J lost 5 bases, V lost 8 bases, and 8 bases had no gene match. The CDR3 has 14 amino acids. Germline V gene data show CDR1 as LGHNA and CDR2 as YNFKEQ. The CDR3 bases are TGTGCCAGCGGTCTGGGACAGGGGAATACTGAAGCTTTCTTT. Protein product: CASGLGQGNTEAFF.

Many counts were recorded for this clonotype. The rearrangement uses TRBV4-2 and TRBJ2-3; 10 bases are shared with TRBD1. J gave up 3 bases and V 4 bases, and 4 bases lay outside the gene matches. CDR1 is LGHNA and CDR2 is YNFKEQ in the germline V gene. The length of the CDR3 is 15 residues. The CDR3 coding sequence is TGTGCCAGCAGCCCCCGGACAGGGGGAACAGATACGCAGTATTTT. Translating gives CASSPRTGGTDTQYF.

The rearrangement joins TRBV14 to TRBJ2-2; 8 positions agree with TRBD2. CDR1 and CDR2 from the germline V gene are SGHDN and FVKESK. There are 17 residues in the CDR3. With V trimmed by 4 bases and J by 4 bases, 11 bases remained unmatched. CDR3: CASSRPREGTSTGELFF. Written as DNA, the CDR3 is TGTGCCAGCAGCCGACCACGGGAGGGGACTAGCACCGGGGAGCTGTTTTTT.

This clonotype occurred a few times. The rearrangement links TRBV29-1 to TRBJ1-5, with D tentatively TRBD1 (6 bases). The CDR3 totals 14 residues. Deletions cut 1 base from V and 3 bases from J, with 10 bases between. Germline CDR1 is SQVTM and CDR2 is ANQGSEA. CDR3 amino acids: CSVEGTGPNQPQHF. For the CDR3, the DNA is TGCAGCGTTGAAGGTACAGGGCCCAATCAGCCCCAGCATTTT.

This chain links TRBV24-1 with TRBJ1-2; weak D call: TRBD1 (6 bases). Per germline, CDR1 KGHDR and CDR2 SFDVKD. The ends were cut back, 4 bases at V and 7 bases at J, with 15 bases in the middle. The CDR3 extends over 14 amino acids. CDR3 loop: CATSERGPLSGYTF. CDR3 in DNA: TGTGCCACCAGTGAACGGGGGCCCCTCTCTGGCTACACCTTC.

This clonotype occurred many times. The J gene is TRBJ2-2, the V gene TRBV7-8, with D maybe TRBD2 (6 bases). Between the trimmed V and J ends, which lost 2 bases and 6 bases, there was a span of 10 bases. The CDR3 totals 14 residues. Germline CDR1 SGHVS, CDR2 FQNEAQ. The CDR3 region has the DNA TGTGCCAGCAGCTTAAAGTGGGAGGCCGGGGAGCTGTTTTTT. Protein sequence: CASSLKWEAGELFF.

In this sample, this clonotype turned up many times. The chain employs TRBV5-1 and TRBJ2-5, with D possibly being TRBD2 (6 bases). V was clipped by 4 bases and J by 2 bases, with 12 bases between them. The CDR3 is 14 amino acids. Looked up from germline, CDR1 is SGHRS and CDR2 is YFSETQ. The CDR3 sequence is CASSNRDSQETQYF. DNA of the CDR3: TGCGCCAGCAGCAACCGGGACTCTCAAGAGACCCAGTACTTC.

The chain uses TRBV5-1 and TRBJ2-5, with 9 nucleotides matching TRBD1. Trimming removed 4 bases from V and 2 bases from J; junction bases left unmatched: 6. The CDR3 is 15 amino acids. Germline V gene data show CDR1 as SGHRS and CDR2 as YFSETQ. This CDR3 is CASSQDRGRQETQYF. CDR3 sequence (DNA): TGCGCCAGCAGCCAGGACAGGGGTAGGCAAGAGACCCAGTACTTC. Full variable domain (outside the CDR3, taken from reference TRBV5-1 and TRBJ2-5): KAGVTQTPRYLIKTRGQQVTLSCSPISGHRSVSWYQQTPGQGLQFLFEYFSETQRNKGNFPGRFSGRQFSNSRSEMNVSTLELGDSALYLCASSQDRGRQETQYFGPGTRLLVL.

This clonotype was seen a few times. The chain employs TRBV5-1 and TRBJ2-2; 12 bases agree with TRBD1. CDR1 is SGHRS, CDR2 YFSETQ, per germline. With V trimmed by 4 bases and J by 6 bases, 4 bases remained unmatched. The CDR3 totals 15 residues. CDR3 sequence (DNA): TGCGCCAGCAGCGTCGGGACAGGGGGCCCCGGGGAGCTGTTTTTT. The encoded protein is CASSVGTGGPGELFF.

This clonotype was picked up many times. V is TRBV2 and J is TRBJ2-5, with 9 bases matching TRBD2. V dropped 4 bases and J dropped 1; count of bases not matched to a gene: 4. CDR3 size: 15 residues. Germline assignment: CDR1 SNHLY and CDR2 FYNNEI. The CDR3 loop is CASSVGREGQETQYF. CDR3 nucleotides: TGTGCCAGCAGTGTCGGGCGGGAGGGCCAAGAGACCCAGTACTTC.

This clonotype was found a few times. The V call is TRBV20-1, the J call TRBJ2-7; the D gene is possibly TRBD1 (6 bases). V lost 3 bases and J lost 6, with 18 bases in between. Germline V gene sequence: CDR1 DFQATT, CDR2 SNEGSKA (reference sequence). CDR3 length: 14 amino acids. Written as DNA, the CDR3 is TGCAGTGCTAGCGCTCCCCAGGGGTATCGCGAGCAGTACTTC. Translated, it gives CSASAPQGYREQYF.

This chain uses TRBV11-2 with TRBJ2-3, with 9 bases that match TRBD2. This CDR3 is built from 15 residues. V gave up 4 bases and J gave up 5 bases; unmatched junction bases: 7. From germline, CDR1 is SGHAT and CDR2 FQNNGV. The CDR3 region is CASSYAGGPQDTQYF. For the CDR3, the DNA is TGTGCCAGCAGCTACGCGGGGGGGCCCCAAGATACGCAGTATTTT.